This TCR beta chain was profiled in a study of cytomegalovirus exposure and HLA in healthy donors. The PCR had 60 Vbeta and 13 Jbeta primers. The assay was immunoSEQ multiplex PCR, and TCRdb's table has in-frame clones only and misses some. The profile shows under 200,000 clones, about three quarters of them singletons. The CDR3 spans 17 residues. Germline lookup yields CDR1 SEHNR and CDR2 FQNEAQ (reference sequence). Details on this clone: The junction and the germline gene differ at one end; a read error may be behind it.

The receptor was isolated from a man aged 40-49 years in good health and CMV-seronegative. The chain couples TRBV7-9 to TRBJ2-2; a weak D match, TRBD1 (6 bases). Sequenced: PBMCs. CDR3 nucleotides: TGTTCCAGCAGCTTAAGTGGCAGGGGCAAGAACACCGGGGAGCTGTTTTTT. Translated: CSSSLSGRGKNTGELFF.